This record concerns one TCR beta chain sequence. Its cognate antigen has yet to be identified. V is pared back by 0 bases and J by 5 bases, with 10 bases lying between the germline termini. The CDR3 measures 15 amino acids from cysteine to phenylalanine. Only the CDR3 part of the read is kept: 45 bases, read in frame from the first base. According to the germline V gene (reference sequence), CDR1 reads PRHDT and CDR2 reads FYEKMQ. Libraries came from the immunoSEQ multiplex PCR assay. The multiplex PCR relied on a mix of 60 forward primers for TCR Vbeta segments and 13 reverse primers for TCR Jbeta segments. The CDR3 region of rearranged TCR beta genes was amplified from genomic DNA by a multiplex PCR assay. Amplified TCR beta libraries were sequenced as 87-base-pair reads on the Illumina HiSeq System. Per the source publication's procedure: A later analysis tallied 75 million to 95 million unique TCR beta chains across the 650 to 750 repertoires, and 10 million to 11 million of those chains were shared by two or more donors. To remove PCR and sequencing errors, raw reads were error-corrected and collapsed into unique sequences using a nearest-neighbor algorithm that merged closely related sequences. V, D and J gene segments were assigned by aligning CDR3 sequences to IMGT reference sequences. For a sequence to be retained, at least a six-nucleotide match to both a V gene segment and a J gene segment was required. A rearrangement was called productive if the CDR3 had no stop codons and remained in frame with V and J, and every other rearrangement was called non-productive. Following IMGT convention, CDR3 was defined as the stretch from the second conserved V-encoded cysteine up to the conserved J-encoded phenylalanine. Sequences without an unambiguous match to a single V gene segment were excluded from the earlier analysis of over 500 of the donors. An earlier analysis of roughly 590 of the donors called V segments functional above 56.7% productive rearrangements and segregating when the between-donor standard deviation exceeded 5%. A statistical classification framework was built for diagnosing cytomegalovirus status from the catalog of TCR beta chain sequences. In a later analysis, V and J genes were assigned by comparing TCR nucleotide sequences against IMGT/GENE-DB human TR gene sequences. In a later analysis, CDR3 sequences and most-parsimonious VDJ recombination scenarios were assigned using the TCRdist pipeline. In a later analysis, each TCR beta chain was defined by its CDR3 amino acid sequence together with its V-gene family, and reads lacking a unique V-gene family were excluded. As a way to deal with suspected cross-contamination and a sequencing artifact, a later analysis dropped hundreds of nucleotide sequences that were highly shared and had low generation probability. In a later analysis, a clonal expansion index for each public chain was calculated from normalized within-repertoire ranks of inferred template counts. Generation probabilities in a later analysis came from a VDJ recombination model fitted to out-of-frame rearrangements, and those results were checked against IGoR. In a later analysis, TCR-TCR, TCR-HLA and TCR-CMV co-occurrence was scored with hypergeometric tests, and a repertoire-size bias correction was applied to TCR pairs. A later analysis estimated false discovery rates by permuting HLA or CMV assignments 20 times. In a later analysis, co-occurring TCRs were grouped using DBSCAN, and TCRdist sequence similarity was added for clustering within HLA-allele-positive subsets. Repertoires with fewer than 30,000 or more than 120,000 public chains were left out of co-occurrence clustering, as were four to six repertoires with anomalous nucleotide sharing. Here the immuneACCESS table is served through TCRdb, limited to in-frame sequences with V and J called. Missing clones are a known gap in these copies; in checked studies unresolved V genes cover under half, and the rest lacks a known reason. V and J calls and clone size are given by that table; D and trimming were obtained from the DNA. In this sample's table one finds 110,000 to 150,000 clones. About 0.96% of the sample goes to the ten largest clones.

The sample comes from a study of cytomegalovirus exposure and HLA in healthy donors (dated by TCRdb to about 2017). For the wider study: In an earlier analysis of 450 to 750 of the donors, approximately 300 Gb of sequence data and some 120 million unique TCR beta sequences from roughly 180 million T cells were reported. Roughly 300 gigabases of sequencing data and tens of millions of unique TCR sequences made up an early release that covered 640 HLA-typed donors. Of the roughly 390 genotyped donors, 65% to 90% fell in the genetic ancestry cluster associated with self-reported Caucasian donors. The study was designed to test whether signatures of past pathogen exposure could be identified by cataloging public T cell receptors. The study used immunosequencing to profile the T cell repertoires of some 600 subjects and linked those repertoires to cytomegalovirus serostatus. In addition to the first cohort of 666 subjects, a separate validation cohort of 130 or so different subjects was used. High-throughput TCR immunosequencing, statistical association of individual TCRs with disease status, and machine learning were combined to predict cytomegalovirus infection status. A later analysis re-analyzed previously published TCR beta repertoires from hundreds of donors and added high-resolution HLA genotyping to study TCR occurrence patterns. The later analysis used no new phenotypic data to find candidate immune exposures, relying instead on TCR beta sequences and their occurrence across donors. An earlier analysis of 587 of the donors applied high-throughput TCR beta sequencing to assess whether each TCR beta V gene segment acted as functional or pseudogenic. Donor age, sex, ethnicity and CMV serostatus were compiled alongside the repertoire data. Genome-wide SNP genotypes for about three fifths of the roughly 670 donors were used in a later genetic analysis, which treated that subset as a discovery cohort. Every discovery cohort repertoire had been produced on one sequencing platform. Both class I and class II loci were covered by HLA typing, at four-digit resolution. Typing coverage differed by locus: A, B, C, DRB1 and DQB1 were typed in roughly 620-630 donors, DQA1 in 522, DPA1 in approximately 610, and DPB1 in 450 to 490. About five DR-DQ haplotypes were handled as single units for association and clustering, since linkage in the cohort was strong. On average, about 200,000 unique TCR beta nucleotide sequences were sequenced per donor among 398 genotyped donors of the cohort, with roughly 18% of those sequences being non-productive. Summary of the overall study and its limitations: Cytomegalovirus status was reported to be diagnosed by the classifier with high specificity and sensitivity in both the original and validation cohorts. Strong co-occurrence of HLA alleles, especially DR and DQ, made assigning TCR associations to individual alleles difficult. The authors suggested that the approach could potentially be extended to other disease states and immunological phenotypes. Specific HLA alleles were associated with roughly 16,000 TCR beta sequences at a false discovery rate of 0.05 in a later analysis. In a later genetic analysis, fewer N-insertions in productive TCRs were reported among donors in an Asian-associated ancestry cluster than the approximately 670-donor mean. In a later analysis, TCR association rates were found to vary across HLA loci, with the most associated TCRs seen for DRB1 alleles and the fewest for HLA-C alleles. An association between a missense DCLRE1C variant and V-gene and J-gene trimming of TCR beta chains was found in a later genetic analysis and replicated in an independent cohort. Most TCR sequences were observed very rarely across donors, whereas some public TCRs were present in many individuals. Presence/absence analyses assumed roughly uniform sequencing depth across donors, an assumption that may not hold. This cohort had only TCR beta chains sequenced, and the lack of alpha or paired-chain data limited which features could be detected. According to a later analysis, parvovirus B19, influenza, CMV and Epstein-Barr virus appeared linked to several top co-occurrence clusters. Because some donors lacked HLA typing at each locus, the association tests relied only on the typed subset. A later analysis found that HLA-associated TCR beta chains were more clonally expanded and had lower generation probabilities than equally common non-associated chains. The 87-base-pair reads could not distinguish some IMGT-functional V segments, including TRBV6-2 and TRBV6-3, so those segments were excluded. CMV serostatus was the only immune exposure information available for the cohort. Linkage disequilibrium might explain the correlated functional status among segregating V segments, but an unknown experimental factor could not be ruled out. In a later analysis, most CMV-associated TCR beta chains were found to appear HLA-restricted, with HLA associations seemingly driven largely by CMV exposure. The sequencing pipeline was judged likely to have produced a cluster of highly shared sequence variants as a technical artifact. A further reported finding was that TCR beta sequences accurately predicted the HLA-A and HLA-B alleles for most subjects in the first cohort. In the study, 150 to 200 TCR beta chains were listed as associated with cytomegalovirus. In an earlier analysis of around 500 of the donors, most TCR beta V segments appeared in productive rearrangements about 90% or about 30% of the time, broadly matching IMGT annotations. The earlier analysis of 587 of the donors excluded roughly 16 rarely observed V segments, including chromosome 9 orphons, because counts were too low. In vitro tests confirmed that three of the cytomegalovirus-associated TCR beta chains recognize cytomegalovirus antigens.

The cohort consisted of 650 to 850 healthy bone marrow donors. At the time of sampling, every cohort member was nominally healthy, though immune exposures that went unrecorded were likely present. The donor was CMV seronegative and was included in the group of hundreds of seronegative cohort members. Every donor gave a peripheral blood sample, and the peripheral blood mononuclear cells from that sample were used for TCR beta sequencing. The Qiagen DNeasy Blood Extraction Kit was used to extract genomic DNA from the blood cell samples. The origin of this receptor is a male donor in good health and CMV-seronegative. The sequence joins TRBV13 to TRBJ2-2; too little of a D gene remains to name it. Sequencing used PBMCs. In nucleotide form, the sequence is TGTGCCAGCAGCTTAGGCAACCCCCAGACCGGGGAGCTGTTTTTT. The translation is CASSLGNPQTGELFF.